The subject of this entry is one T cell receptor (beta chain). Profiled with immunoSEQ multiplex PCR; TCRdb holds only in-frame clones, not every one. The table lists hundreds of thousands of clones, 70% to 90% of them singletons, with 7.5% to 9.5% in the top ten. These data are taken from a study of blood T cell repertoires in COVID-19. Germline-derived CDR1 and CDR2 are GTSNPN and SVGIG (reference sequence). V shed 3 bases and J shed 5 bases, with 14 bases lying between them. CDR3 length: 14 amino acids. Sequenced input: peripheral blood. This clonotype originated in a woman between 45 and 60 years old with COVID-19, enrolled during active disease. The V gene is TRBV30, the J gene TRBJ2-1; D might be TRBD1 (6 bases). In DNA form, the CDR3 reads TGTGCCTGGAGCACAGGGCGTTCCAACAATGAGCAGTTCTTC. It translates to CAWSTGRSNNEQFF.